This T cell receptor beta chain was identified in a study of CD8 T cells in ankylosing spondylitis. For TCR beta, libraries came from quantitative 5'-RACE with molecular barcodes. TCRdb itself ran the 5' RACE reads through MiXCR, one entry per CDR3 protein. The data hold around 180,000 distinct CDR3 sequences, with roughly 13% observed a single time. This clonotype has a count of ten or more. Antigen specificity is unknown. Study findings and constraints: Some of the motif variants had earlier been found in reactive arthritis patients' fluid and blood. What seemed typical of ankylosing spondylitis blood was a TCR beta motif built from several highly homologous variants.

CDR3 length equals 15 residues. The germline CDR1 and CDR2 sequences are MDHEN and SYDVKM. Trimming pared 7 bases from V and 1 base from J, leaving 17 bases between. The genes are TRBV28 and TRBJ2-7, with D maybe TRBD2 (6 bases). The source of this sequence is a female donor with ankylosing spondylitis or in good health (not recorded which). The sequenced sample consisted of blood, either unsorted or a sorted T cell fraction (not recorded which). The CDR3 protein is CASNHLASGSYEQYF. CDR3 nucleotide sequence: TGTGCCAGCAACCACCTAGCGTCCGGATCCTACGAGCAGTACTTC.